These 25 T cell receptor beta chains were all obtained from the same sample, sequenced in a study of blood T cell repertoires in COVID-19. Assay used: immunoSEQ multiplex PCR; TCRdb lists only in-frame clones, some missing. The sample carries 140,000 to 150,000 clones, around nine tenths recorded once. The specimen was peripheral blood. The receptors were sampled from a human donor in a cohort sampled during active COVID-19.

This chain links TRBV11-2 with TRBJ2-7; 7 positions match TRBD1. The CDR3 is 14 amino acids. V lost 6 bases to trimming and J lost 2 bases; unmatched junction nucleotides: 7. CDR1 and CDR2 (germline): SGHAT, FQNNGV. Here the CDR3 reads CASRGRQGPYEQYF. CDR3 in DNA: TGTGCCAGCAGAGGCCGACAGGGCCCCTACGAGCAGTACTTC.

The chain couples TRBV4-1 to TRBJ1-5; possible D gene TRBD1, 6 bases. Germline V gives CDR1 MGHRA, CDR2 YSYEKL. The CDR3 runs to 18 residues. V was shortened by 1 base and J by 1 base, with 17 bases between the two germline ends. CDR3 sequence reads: CASSQAPGAGASNQPQHF. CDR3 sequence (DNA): TGCGCCAGCAGCCAAGCCCCCGGGGCGGGGGCCAGCAATCAGCCCCAGCATTTT.

CDR3 sequence: CASEGVGDQPQHF. The CDR3 DNA reads as TGTGCCAGCGAAGGGGTCGGAGATCAGCCCCAGCATTTT. The chain couples TRBV3-1 (or the pseudogene TRBV3-2) to TRBJ1-5; a possible D gene is TRBD1 (5 bases). From germline, CDR1 is LGHDT and CDR2 YNNKEL (reference sequence). The germline V and J ends were trimmed by 8 bases and 5 bases, with 13 bases remaining between them. This CDR3 is built from 13 residues.

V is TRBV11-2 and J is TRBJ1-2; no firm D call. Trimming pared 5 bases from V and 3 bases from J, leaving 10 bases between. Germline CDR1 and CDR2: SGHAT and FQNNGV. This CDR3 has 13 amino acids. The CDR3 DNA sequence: TGTGCCAGCAGCCCTGCCCCGGACTATGGCTACACCTTC. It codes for CASSPAPDYGYTF. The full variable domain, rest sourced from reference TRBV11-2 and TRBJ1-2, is EAGVAQSPRYKIIEKRQSVAFWCNPISGHATLYWYQQILGQGPKLLIQFQNNGVVDDSQLPKDRFSAERLKGVDSTLKIQPAKLEDSAVYLCASSPAPDYGYTFGSGTRLTVV.

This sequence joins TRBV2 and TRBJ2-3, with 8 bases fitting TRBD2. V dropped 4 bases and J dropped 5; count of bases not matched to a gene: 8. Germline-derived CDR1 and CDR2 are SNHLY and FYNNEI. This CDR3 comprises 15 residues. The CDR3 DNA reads TGTGCCAGCAGTGGGACTAGCCGCCTTCAAGATACGCAGTATTTT. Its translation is CASSGTSRLQDTQYF.

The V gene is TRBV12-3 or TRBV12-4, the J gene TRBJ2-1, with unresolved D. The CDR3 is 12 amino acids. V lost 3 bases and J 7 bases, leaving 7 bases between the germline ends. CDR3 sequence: CASSLPGNEQFF. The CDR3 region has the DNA TGTGCCAGCAGTTTGCCGGGTAATGAGCAGTTCTTC.

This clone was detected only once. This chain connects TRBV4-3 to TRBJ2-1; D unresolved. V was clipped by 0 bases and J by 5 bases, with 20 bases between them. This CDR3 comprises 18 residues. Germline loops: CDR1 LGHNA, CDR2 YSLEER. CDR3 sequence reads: CASSQELLLAGSNNEQFF. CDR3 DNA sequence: TGCGCCAGCAGCCAAGAGCTTTTACTTGCAGGTTCCAACAATGAGCAGTTCTTC.

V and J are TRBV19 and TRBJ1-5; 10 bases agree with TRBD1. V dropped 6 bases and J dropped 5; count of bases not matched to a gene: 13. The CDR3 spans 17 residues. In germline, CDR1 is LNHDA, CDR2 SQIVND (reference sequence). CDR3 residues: CASSKGGTGVLDQPQHF. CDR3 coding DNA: TGTGCCAGTAGCAAGGGGGGGACAGGGGTATTAGATCAGCCCCAGCATTTT.

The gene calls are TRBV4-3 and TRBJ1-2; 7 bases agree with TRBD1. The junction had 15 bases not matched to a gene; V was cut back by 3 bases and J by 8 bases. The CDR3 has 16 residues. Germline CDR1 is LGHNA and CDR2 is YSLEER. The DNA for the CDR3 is TGCGCCAGCAGCCAGGACCCTTACAGGGGCGCCAACGGCTACACCTTC. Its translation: CASSQDPYRGANGYTF.

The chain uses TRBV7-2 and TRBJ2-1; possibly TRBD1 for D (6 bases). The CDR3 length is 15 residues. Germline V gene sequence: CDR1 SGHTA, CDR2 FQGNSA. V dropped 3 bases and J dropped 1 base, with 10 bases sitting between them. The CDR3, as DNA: TGTGCCAGCAGCTTCCGGGACATTTCCTACAATGAGCAGTTCTTC. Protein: CASSFRDISYNEQFF.

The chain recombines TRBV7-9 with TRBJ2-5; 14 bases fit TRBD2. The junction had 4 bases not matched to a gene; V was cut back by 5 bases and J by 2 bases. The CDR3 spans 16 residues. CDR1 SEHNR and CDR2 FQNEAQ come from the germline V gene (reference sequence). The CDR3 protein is CASSAGLAGGQETQYF. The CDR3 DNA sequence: TGTGCCAGCAGCGCCGGACTAGCGGGGGGTCAAGAGACCCAGTACTTC.

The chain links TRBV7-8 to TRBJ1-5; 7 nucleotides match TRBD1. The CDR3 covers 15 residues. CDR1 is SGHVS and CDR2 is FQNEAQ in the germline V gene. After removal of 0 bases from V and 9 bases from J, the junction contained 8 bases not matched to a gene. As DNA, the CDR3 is TGTGCCAGCAGCTTAGCGACAGGGTACCCGACGCCCCAGCATTTT. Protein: CASSLATGYPTPQHF.

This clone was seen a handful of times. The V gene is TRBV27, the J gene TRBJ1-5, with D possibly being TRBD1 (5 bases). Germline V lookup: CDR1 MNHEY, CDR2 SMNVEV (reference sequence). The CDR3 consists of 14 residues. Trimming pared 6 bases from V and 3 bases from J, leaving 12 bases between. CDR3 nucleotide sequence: TGTGCCAGCAGGAATCAGGGAACCAATCAGCCCCAGCATTTT. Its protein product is CASRNQGTNQPQHF.

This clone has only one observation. Here the CDR3 DNA reads TGTGCCAGCAGCGGTCCGGGACAGATAAATTCACCCCTCCACTTT. This gives the protein CASSGPGQINSPLHF. The rearrangement uses TRBV2 and TRBJ1-6, with 7 nucleotides matching TRBD1. CDR1 SNHLY and CDR2 FYNNEI come from the germline V gene. The CDR3 totals 15 residues. Unmatched junction bases numbered 9, after V lost 6 bases and J lost 7 bases. Together with reference TRBV2 and TRBJ1-6, the CDR3 gives the full variable domain: EPEVTQTPSHQVTQMGQEVILRCVPISNHLYFYWYRQILGQKVEFLVSFYNNEISEKSEIFDDQFSVERPDGSNFTLKIRSTKLEDSAMYFCASSGPGQINSPLHFGNGTRLTVT.

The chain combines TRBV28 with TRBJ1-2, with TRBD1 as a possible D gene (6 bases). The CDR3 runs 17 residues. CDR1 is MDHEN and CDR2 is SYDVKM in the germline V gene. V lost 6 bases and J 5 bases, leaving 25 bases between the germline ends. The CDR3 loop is CASREVQGSRTIYGYTF. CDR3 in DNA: TGTGCCAGCAGAGAAGTACAGGGCTCCCGTACTATTTATGGCTACACCTTC.

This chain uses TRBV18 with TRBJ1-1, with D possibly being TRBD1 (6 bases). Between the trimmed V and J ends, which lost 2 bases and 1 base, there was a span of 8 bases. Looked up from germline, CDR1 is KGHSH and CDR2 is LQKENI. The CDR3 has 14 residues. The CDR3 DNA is TGTGCCAGCTCACCAGGGGGCCGGAACACTGAAGCTTTCTTT. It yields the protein CASSPGGRNTEAFF.

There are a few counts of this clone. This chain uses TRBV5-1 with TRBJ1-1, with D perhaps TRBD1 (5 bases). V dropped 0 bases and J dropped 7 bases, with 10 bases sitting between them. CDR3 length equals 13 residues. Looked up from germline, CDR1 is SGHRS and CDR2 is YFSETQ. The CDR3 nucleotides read TGCGCCAGCAGCTTGGAGACAGCAAATGAAGCTTTCTTT. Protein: CASSLETANEAFF.

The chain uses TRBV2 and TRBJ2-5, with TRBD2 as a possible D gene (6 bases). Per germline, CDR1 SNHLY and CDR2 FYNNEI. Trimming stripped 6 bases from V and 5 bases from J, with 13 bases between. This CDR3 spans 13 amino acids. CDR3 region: CASRDPGGETQYF. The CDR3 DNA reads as TGTGCCAGCAGGGATCCCGGAGGGGAGACCCAGTACTTC.

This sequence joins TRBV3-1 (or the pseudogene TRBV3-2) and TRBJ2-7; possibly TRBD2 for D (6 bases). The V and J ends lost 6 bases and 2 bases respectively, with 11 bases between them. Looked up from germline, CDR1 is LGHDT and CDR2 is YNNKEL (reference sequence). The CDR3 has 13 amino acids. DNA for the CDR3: TGTGCCAGCAGGGGAGGATCGCCCTACGAGCAGTACTTC. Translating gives CASRGGSPYEQYF.

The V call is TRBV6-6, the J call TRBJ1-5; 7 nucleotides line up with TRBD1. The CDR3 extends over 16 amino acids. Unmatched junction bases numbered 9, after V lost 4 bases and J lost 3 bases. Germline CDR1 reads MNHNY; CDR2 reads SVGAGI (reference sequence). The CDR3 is CASSSTTGTNNQPQHF. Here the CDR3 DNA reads TGTGCCAGCAGTTCAACGACAGGGACCAACAATCAGCCCCAGCATTTT.

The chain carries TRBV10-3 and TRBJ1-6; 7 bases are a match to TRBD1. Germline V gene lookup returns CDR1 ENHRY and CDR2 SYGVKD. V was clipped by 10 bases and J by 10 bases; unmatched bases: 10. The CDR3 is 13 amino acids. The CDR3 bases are TGTGCCAGTCAGGGGGTAATTCAGTCACCCCTCCACTTT. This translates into CASQGVIQSPLHF.

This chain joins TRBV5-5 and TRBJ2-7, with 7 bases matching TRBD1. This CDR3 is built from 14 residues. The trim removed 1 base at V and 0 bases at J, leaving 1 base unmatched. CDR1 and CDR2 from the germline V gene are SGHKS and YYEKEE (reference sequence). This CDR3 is CASSLTGDSYEQYF. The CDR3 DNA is TGTGCCAGCAGCTTGACAGGGGACTCCTACGAGCAGTACTTC.

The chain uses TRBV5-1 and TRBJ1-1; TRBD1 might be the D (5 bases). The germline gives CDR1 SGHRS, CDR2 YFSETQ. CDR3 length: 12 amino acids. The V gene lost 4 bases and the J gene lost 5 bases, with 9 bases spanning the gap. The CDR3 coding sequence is TGCGCCAGCAGCCTGCAGGGTACTGAAGCTTTCTTT. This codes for CASSLQGTEAFF. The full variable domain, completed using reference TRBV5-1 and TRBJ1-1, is KAGVTQTPRYLIKTRGQQVTLSCSPISGHRSVSWYQQTPGQGLQFLFEYFSETQRNKGNFPGRFSGRQFSNSRSEMNVSTLELGDSALYLCASSLQGTEAFFGQGTRLTVV.

In DNA form, the CDR3 reads TGCAGCGTTGAAGCCGGGTTGGGGGCCAACGTCCTGACTTTC. Translated: CSVEAGLGANVLTF. V is TRBV29-1 and J is TRBJ2-6, with D uncertain. V lost 1 base to trimming and J lost 4 bases, with 8 bases between them. The CDR3 contains 14 residues. Per germline, CDR1 SQVTM and CDR2 ANQGSEA.

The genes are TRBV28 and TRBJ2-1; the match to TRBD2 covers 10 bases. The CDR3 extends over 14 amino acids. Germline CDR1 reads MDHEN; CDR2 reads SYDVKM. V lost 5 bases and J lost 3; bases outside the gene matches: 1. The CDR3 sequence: CASSKRGGYNEQFF. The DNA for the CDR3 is TGTGCCAGCAGTAAGCGGGGGGGCTACAATGAGCAGTTCTTC.